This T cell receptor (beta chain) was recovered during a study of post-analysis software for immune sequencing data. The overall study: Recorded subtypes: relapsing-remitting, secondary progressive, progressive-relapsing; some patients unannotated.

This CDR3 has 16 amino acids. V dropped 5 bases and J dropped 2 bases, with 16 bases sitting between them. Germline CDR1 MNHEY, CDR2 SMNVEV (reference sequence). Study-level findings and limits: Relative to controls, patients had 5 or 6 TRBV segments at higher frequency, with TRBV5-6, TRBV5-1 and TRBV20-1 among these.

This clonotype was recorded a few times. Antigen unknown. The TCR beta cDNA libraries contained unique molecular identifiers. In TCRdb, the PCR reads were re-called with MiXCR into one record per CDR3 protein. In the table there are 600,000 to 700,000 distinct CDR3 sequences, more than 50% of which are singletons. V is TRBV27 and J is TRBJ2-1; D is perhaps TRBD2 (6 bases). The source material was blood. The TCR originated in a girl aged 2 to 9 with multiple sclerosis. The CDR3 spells CASSPHVRGTYNEQFF. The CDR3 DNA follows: TGTGCCAGCAGTCCACACGTGCGGGGAACCTACAATGAGCAGTTCTTC.